The rows below give T cell receptor beta chains drawn from one sample of a study of T cells in Graves' hyperthyroidism and ophthalmopathy. Each CDR3 protein gets one entry after TCRdb re-called the multiplex PCR reads with MiXCR. This sample carries around 300,000 distinct CDR3 sequences, roughly 13% of them seen once, and the ten largest clones take around 32%. Sequencing input: blood. These receptors came from a woman between 40 and 50 years old with Graves' ophthalmopathy. Each CDR3 is given with its conserved first and last residue. D genes are given only for firm matches. Some rows have no size entry. The others give once, few or many, or a class for an expanded clone.

d_call	clone_size	j_call	v_call	cdr3_nt	cdr3_aa
TRBD1	many	TRBJ1-1	TRBV28	TGTGCCAGCAGTTCCCTTGGAGGGACAGGGGCGGTGAACACTGAAGCTTTCTTT	CASSSLGGTGAVNTEAFF
-	few	TRBJ2-6	TRBV19	TGTGCCAGTAGTATAGGAGACTCCAACGTCCTGACTTTC	CASSIGDSNVLTF
-	few	TRBJ2-1	TRBV9	TGTGCCAGCAGCGTATCTCTGGGGGGGACAGGCAATCACAATGAGCAGTTCTTC	CASSVSLGGTGNHNEQFF
-	few	TRBJ1-5	TRBV6-7	TGTGCCAGCATTCCCATGGGGCCCCAGCATTTT	CASIPMGPQHF
-	-	TRBJ2-2	TRBV5-4	TGTGCCAGCAGCCCCAAGAGCAGCGGGGAGCTGTTTTTT	CASSPKSSGELFF
-	once	TRBJ1-5	TRBV6-1	TGTGCCAGCAGTCCGGGGGGGGCTGGTCAGCCCCAGCATTTT	CASSPGGAGQPQHF
TRBD2	many	TRBJ2-3	TRBV20-1	TGCAGTGCTAGAACCCTAGCGGGGTTCGGCACAGATACGCAGTATTTT	CSARTLAGFGTDTQYF
TRBD2	many	TRBJ2-7	TRBV15	TGTGCCACCAGCAGTTTTTGGGGGGAGGGATACGAGCAGTACTTC	CATSSFWGEGYEQYF
-	many	TRBJ1-1	TRBV6-5	TGTGCCAGCAGTTACAACACGAACACTGAAGCTTTCTTT	CASSYNTNTEAFF
TRBD2	many	TRBJ2-2	TRBV6-1	TGTGCCAGCAGTTGGGGCACTAGCGGGAGGTCGGGCGGGGAGCTGTTTTTT	CASSWGTSGRSGGELFF